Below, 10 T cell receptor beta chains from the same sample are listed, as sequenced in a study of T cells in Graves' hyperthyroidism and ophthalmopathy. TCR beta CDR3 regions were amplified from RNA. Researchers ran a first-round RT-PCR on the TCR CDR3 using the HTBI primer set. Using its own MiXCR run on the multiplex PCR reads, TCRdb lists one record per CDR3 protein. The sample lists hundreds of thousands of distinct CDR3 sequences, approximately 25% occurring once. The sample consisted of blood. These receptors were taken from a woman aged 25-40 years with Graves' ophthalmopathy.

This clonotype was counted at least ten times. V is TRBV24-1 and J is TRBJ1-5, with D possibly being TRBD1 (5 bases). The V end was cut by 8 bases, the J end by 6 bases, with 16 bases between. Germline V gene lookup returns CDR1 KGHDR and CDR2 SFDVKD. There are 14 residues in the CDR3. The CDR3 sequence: CATKGPGAGQPQHF. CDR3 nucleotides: TGTGCCACCAAGGGGCCCGGGGCGGGTCAGCCCCAGCATTTT.

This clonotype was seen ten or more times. CDR3 DNA: TGTGCCAGCAGTTATACGGCCATCGAGCAGTACTTC. Its translation is CASSYTAIEQYF. The genes are TRBV6-2 or TRBV6-3 and TRBJ2-7; D not resolved. This CDR3 contains 12 residues. The germline V gene encodes CDR1 MNHEY and CDR2 SVGEGT. The germline V and J ends were trimmed by 3 bases and 6 bases, with 9 bases remaining between them.

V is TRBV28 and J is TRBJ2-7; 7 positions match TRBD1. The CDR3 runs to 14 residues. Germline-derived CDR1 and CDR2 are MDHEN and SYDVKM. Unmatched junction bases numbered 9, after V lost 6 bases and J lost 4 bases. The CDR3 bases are TGTGCCAGCAGGGTATTGGGACAGCATTACGAGCAGTACTTC. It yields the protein CASRVLGQHYEQYF. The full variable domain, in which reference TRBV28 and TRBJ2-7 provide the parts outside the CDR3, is DVKVTQSSRYLVKRTGEKVFLECVQDMDHENMFWYRQDPGLGLRLIYFSYDVKMKEKGDIPEGYSVSREKKERFSLILESASTNQTSMYLCASRVLGQHYEQYFGPGTRLTVT.

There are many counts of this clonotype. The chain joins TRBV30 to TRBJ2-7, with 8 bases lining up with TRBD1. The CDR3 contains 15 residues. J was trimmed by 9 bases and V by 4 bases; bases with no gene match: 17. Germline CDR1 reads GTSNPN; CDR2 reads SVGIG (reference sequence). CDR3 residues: CAWNPGQDSSGGQYF. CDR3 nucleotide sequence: TGTGCCTGGAACCCGGGACAGGACTCGTCAGGTGGGCAGTACTTC.

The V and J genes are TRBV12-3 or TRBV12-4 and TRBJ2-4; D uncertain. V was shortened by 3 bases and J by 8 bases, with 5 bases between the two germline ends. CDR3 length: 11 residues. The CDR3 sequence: CASSFRDIQYF. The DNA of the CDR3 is TGTGCCAGCAGTTTTCGAGACATTCAGTACTTC.

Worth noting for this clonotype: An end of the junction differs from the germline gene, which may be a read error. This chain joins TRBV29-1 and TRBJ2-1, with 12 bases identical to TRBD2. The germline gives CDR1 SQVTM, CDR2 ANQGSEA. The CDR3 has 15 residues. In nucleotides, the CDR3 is TGCAGCGGGACTGAGCTAGCGGGGGGGGCGAGTGAGAAGTTCTTC. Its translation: CSGTELAGGASEKFF.

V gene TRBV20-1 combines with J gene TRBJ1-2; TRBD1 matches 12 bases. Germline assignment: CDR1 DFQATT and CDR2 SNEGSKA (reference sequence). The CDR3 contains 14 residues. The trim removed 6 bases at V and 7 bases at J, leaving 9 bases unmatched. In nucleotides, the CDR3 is TGCAGTGCCGGGACAGGGGGCGCGGCTGGTGGCTACACCTTC. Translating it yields CSAGTGGAAGGYTF.

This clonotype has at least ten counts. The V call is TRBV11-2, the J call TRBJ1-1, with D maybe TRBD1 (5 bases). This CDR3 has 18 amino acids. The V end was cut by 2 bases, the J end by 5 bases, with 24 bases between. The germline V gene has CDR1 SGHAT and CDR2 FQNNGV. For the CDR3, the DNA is TGTGCCAGCAGCTTACATCGGGGGACGTCCCTCGTGAGGACTGAAGCTTTCTTT. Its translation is CASSLHRGTSLVRTEAFF.

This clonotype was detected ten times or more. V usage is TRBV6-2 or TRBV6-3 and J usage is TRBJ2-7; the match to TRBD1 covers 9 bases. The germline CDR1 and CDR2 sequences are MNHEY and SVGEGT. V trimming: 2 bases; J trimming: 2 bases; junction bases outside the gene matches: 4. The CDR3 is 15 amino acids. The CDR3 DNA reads TGTGCCAGCAGTTACCGGGGACAGGGTCCCTACGAGCAGTACTTC. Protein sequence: CASSYRGQGPYEQYF.

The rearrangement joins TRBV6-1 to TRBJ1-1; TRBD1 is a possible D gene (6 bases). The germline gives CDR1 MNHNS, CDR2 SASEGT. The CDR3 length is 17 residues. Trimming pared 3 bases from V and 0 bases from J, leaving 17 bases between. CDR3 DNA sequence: TGTGCCAGCAGTGAGAGGACAGCGAATACTATGAACACTGAAGCTTTCTTT. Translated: CASSERTANTMNTEAFF.